Given below is one TCR beta chain in context. Antigen specificity is unknown. V was trimmed by 0 bases and J by 3 bases, leaving 6 bases between them. This CDR3 comprises 12 residues. Germline values: CDR1 GTSNPN, CDR2 SVGIG (reference sequence). This sample is part of a study of a mutant IDH1 vaccine in newly diagnosed glioma. The assay was immunoSEQ multiplex PCR, and TCRdb's table has in-frame clones only and misses some. The sample includes 25,000 to 30,000 clones, 82% of them seen just once. The sample's time point: week 23, last vaccination. The investigators gave 300 ug of mutant IDH1 20-mer peptide in each vaccine dose, together with topical imiquimod.

Sequenced material: PBMCs, taken from a glioma patient whose treatment included an IDH1 peptide vaccine. The rearrangement links TRBV30 to TRBJ2-7, with D unresolved. The receptor's source is a woman in her thirties with glioma. The DNA for the CDR3 is TGTGCCTGGAGTGTACACGGCTACGAGCAGTACTTC. This codes for CAWSVHGYEQYF.